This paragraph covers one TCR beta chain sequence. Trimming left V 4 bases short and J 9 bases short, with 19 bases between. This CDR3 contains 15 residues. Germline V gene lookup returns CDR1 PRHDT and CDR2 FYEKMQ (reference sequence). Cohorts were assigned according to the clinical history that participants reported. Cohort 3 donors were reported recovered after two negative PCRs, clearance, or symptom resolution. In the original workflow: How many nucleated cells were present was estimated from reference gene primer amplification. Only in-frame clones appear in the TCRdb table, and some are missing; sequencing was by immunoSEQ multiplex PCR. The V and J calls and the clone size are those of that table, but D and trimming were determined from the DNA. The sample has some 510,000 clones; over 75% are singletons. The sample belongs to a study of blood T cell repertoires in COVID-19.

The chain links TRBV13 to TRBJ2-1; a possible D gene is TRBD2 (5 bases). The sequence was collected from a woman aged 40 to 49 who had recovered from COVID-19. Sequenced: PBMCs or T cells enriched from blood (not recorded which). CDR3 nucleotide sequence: TGTGCCAGCAGCTCGCCTCGGGCTCTCGAGGGTGAGCAGTTCTTC. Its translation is CASSSPRALEGEQFF.